This entry lists 23 T cell receptor beta chains sequenced from one sample in a study of human T cells and chemical hapten exposure. MiXCR, run by TCRdb on the RACE reads, gives a single entry per CDR3 protein. The sample has roughly 380,000 distinct CDR3 sequences; about 6.3% are singletons. Time point defined: patch test 2, 6 weeks after DPC sensitization. Treatment: therapeutic diphenylcyclopropenone sensitization with weekly scalp DPC. This specimen consisted of whole blood, obtained in connection with sensitization to the hapten diphenylcyclopropenone (DPC). The source of these receptors is a young woman with alopecia areata. Some clones in this sample may be carry-over from other donors' samples.

The chain links TRBV7-9 to TRBJ1-2; D uncertain. There are 14 residues in the CDR3. The germline V and J ends were trimmed by 2 bases and 4 bases, with 11 bases remaining between them. Germline CDR1 and CDR2: SEHNR and FQNEAQ (reference sequence). CDR3 nucleotides: TGTGCCAGCAGCTTAAATGGTTTTGCCTATGGCTACACCTTC. This encodes CASSLNGFAYGYTF.

Notes on this clonotype: This may be a read error, as it is one base from a much larger clone. This chain uses TRBV20-1 with TRBJ1-2; D perhaps matches TRBD1 (6 bases). CDR1 and CDR2 from the germline V gene are DFQATT and SNEGSKA (reference sequence). This CDR3 has 13 amino acids. The V and J ends lost 5 bases and 5 bases respectively, with 15 bases between them. This CDR3 reads CSAQERGTYGYTF. The CDR3 region has the DNA TGCAGTGCTCAAGAGAGGGGGACGTATGGCTACACCTTC.

Concerning this clonotype: Just one base apart from a much larger clone, this may be a read error. The chain carries TRBV12-3 or TRBV12-4 and TRBJ1-2; 7 bases match TRBD1. The CDR3 is 15 amino acids. V gave up 5 bases and J gave up 3 bases; unmatched junction bases: 9. The CDR3 loop reads CASSSRDSVDYGYTF. Written as DNA, the CDR3 is TGTGCCAGCAGTAGTAGGGACAGTGTAGACTATGGCTACACCTTC.

This clonotype has more than one count but fewer than ten. The chain couples TRBV6-1 to TRBJ1-1, with D unresolved. V was cut by 6 bases and J by 3 bases, with 5 bases left in between. Germline V gene sequence: CDR1 MNHNS, CDR2 SASEGT. The CDR3 runs 11 residues. CDR3 DNA: TGTGCCAGCAGGGCGGACACTGAAGCTTTCTTT. This codes for CASRADTEAFF.

This clonotype was picked up many times. J is TRBJ1-1 and V is TRBV5-5; a possible D gene is TRBD1 (6 bases). The CDR3 runs 18 residues. Trimming stripped 0 bases from V and 3 bases from J, with 21 bases between. Looked up from germline, CDR1 is SGHKS and CDR2 is YYEKEE (reference sequence). In DNA form, the CDR3 reads TGTGCCAGCAGCTTGGGTTGGGGGACATACCTCCCATACACTGAAGCTTTCTTT. Protein product: CASSLGWGTYLPYTEAFF.

The V and J genes are TRBV18 and TRBJ2-5; TRBD2 is a possible D gene (6 bases). V was shortened by 4 bases and J by 7 bases, with 19 bases between the two germline ends. Germline CDR1 and CDR2: KGHSH and LQKENI. The CDR3 length is 15 residues. For the CDR3, the DNA is TGTGCCAGCTCACTCTCCGGGGCCATGGAGGGGACCCAGTACTTC. Residues: CASSLSGAMEGTQYF.

The V call is TRBV7-8, the J call TRBJ1-4; no clear D gene. The CDR3 spans 16 residues. Germline V gene sequence: CDR1 SGHVS, CDR2 FQNEAQ. V lost 3 bases, J lost 8 bases, and 19 bases lay in between. CDR3 loop: CASSFTRILAKEKLFF. In nucleotides, the CDR3 is TGTGCCAGCAGCTTTACAAGGATTCTGGCAAAGGAAAAACTGTTTTTT.

This clonotype was observed many times. The chain is built from TRBV20-1 and TRBJ1-1; 8 positions agree with TRBD1. The junction had 3 bases not matched to a gene; V was cut back by 6 bases and J by 3 bases. This CDR3 contains 12 residues. Germline V gene sequence: CDR1 DFQATT, CDR2 SNEGSKA (reference sequence). The CDR3 sequence: CSAPTGDTEAFF. The CDR3 DNA is TGCAGTGCGCCGACAGGGGACACTGAAGCTTTCTTT.

The chain carries TRBV5-1 and TRBJ1-5; 8 bases fit TRBD1. V shed 4 bases, J shed 2 bases, and the junction held 2 bases outside the gene matches. The CDR3 contains 14 residues. CDR1 SGHRS and CDR2 YFSETQ come from the germline V gene. The CDR3 DNA follows: TGCGCCAGCAGCGCAGGGGGCGGCAATCAGCCCCAGCATTTT. It yields the protein CASSAGGGNQPQHF.

The sample holds many counts of this clonotype. This chain uses TRBV25-1 with TRBJ1-4; D gene unclear. Per germline, CDR1 MGHDK and CDR2 SYGVNS. This CDR3 is built from 14 residues. V lost 6 bases and J 7 bases, leaving 15 bases between the germline ends. The CDR3 sequence is CASSPPGPAEKLFF. The CDR3 coding sequence is TGTGCCAGCAGCCCCCCCGGACCCGCTGAAAAACTGTTTTTT.

In the case of this clonotype: A much larger clone lies a single base off, so this may be a read error. The DNA for the CDR3 is TGCAGCGTTGATGACGGAATCACCATATATTTT. Translated: CSVDDGITIYF. The J gene is TRBJ1-3, the V gene TRBV29-1; D is unclear. Germline V gene sequence: CDR1 SQVTM, CDR2 ANQGSEA. There are 11 residues in the CDR3.

The chain employs TRBV6-2 or TRBV6-3 and TRBJ2-3; D is unclear. V lost 7 bases to trimming and J lost 1 base, with 6 bases between them. The CDR3 has 12 residues. Germline V gives CDR1 MNHEY, CDR2 SVGEGT. The chain's CDR3 is CASTAGTDTQYF. CDR3 nucleotides: TGTGCCAGCACCGCCGGCACAGATACGCAGTATTTT.

This clonotype was seen repeatedly, ten times or more. This chain connects TRBV7-2 to TRBJ2-1; 9 nucleotides line up with TRBD2. The germline CDR1 and CDR2 sequences are SGHTA and FQGNSA. The length of the CDR3 is 16 residues. J lost 0 bases, V lost 1 base, and 1 base had no gene match. The CDR3 nucleotides read TGTGCCAGCAGCTTAGTAGCGGGGGCCTCCTACAATGAGCAGTTCTTC. Translated, it gives CASSLVAGASYNEQFF.

The V call is TRBV4-2, the J call TRBJ1-1; no definite D call. This CDR3 has 14 residues. Germline CDR1 is LGHNA and CDR2 is YNFKEQ. V lost 4 bases, J lost 3 bases, and 12 bases lay in between. Here the CDR3 reads CASSLGWGDTEAFF. CDR3 in DNA: TGTGCCAGCAGCCTTGGATGGGGAGACACTGAAGCTTTCTTT.

J is TRBJ1-2 and V is TRBV6-5; D is unclear. The V and J ends lost 0 bases and 4 bases respectively, with 24 bases between them. Germline CDR1 MNHEY, CDR2 SVGAGI. This CDR3 has 19 amino acids. Written as DNA, the CDR3 is TGTGCCAGCAGTTACTCCCCTCATAGAGGGATCCCTACCGGCTATGGCTACACCTTC. It specifies CASSYSPHRGIPTGYGYTF.

This clonotype was picked up a small number of times. The chain uses TRBV20-1 and TRBJ2-7, with 9 nucleotides matching TRBD1. The trim removed 4 bases at V and 3 bases at J, leaving 7 bases unmatched. Germline V gene sequence: CDR1 DFQATT, CDR2 SNEGSKA (reference sequence). The CDR3 consists of 14 residues. CDR3 nucleotides: TGCAGTGCTAAGCCGGGACAGGGTGTCTACGAGCAGTACTTC. Protein product: CSAKPGQGVYEQYF.

The chain uses TRBV7-2 and TRBJ2-2, with no clear D. Germline-derived CDR1 and CDR2 are SGHTA and FQGNSA. Trimming took off 1 base at V and 4 bases at J, with 13 bases between the two ends. This CDR3 has 16 residues. The CDR3, as DNA: TGTGCCAGCAGCTTAGGCGGCAGACCCCTCACCGGGGAGCTGTTTTTT. It is translated as CASSLGGRPLTGELFF.

This clonotype was counted at least ten times. This rearrangement joins TRBV11-2 to TRBJ1-6; 7 positions match TRBD1. Looked up from germline, CDR1 is SGHAT and CDR2 is FQNNGV. The CDR3 spans 16 residues. V gave up 3 bases and J gave up 5 bases; unmatched junction bases: 7. CDR3: CASSFNRDSDNSPLHF. The CDR3 DNA reads as TGTGCCAGCAGCTTTAACCGGGACAGCGATAATTCACCCCTCCACTTT.

This clonotype has a count of ten or more. The chain uses TRBV12-5 and TRBJ2-1, with 12 bases aligning to TRBD1. This CDR3 region has 14 residues. Germline V CDR1 and CDR2: LGHNT, FRNRAP. V lost 6 bases, J lost 7 bases, and 4 bases stayed unmatched. The CDR3 DNA sequence: TGTGCTAGTGGCGGGACAGGGGGCTATAATGAGCAGTTCTTC. Translation: CASGGTGGYNEQFF.

This clonotype came up a few times. The J gene is TRBJ1-1, the V gene TRBV5-1; D gene ambiguous. This CDR3 contains 13 residues. Trimming shortened V by 4 bases and J by 4 bases, and 11 bases separated the two germline ends. Germline CDR1 reads SGHRS; CDR2 reads YFSETQ. In nucleotides, the CDR3 is TGCGCCAGCAGCGCTGGGGAGACCACTGAAGCTTTCTTT. It specifies CASSAGETTEAFF.

This clonotype was picked up many times. This chain joins TRBV29-1 and TRBJ2-6; D remains unclear. The V gene's germline CDR1 is SQVTM and CDR2 ANQGSEA. Trimming left V 6 bases short and J 1 base short, with 7 bases between. The CDR3 is 13 residues long. The CDR3 loop reads CSVDESGANVLTF. The CDR3 DNA reads as TGCAGCGTCGACGAGTCTGGGGCCAACGTCCTGACTTTC.

This clonotype was observed many times. This rearrangement joins TRBV6-2 or TRBV6-3 to TRBJ1-2; no reliable D call. Germline V gene sequence: CDR1 MNHEY, CDR2 SVGEGT. This CDR3 has 15 residues. The V end lost 2 bases, the J end lost 0 bases, and 10 bases lay between the germline ends. Written as DNA, the CDR3 is TGTGCCAGCAGTTACCGTAGCAGCTCTAACTATGGCTACACCTTC. Protein product: CASSYRSSSNYGYTF.

The chain is built from TRBV3-1 and TRBJ2-5; no clear D gene. Germline loops: CDR1 LGHDT, CDR2 YNNKEL (reference sequence). This CDR3 spans 12 amino acids. Deletions cut 0 bases from V and 5 bases from J, with 4 bases between. In nucleotides, the CDR3 is TGTGCCAGCAGCCAAGATATGGAGACCCAGTACTTC. Protein sequence: CASSQDMETQYF.